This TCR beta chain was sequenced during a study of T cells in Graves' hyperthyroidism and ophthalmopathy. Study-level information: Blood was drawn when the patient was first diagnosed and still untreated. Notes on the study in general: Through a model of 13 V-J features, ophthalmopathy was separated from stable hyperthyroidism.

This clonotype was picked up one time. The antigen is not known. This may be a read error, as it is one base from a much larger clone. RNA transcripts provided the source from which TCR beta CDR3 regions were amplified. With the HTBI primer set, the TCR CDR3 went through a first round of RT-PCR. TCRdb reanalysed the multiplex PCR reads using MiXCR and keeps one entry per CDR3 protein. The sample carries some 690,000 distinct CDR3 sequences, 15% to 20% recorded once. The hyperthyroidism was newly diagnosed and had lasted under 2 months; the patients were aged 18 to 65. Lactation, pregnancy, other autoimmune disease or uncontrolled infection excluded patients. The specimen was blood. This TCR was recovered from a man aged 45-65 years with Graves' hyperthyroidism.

CDR3 in DNA: TGTGCCAGCACCTCTGGGGTCGGTGGCAATCAGCCCCAGCATTTT. Its protein is CASTSGVGGNQPQHF. The genes are TRBV5-5 and TRBJ1-5; D gene ambiguous. Germline V lookup: CDR1 SGHKS, CDR2 YYEKEE (reference sequence). The germline V and J ends were trimmed by 6 bases and 2 bases, with 15 bases remaining between them. The CDR3 extends over 15 amino acids.